These 25 T cell receptor beta chains were all obtained from the same sample, sequenced in a study of cytomegalovirus exposure and HLA in healthy donors. PCR amplification relied on 60 Vbeta primers (plus 13 Jbeta primers). Here immunoSEQ multiplex PCR was the method, and the copy in TCRdb shows in-frame clones only, minus some. The table shows 200,000 to 250,000 clones, with nearly 80% occurring only once. Sequenced: PBMCs. The source of these receptors is a man younger than 35 in good health and CMV-seronegative.

In its sample, this clone was seen a few times. The chain carries TRBV9 and TRBJ2-7; D is unclear. CDR1 is SGDLS, CDR2 YYNGEE, per germline. Trimming took off 1 base at V and 5 bases at J, with 19 bases between the two ends. The CDR3 contains 16 residues. The CDR3 DNA follows: TGTGCCAGCAGCGTATCTCCGACCACTGTTGAGGACGAGCAGTACTTC. Protein: CASSVSPTTVEDEQYF.

The CDR3 protein is CASSQVSGSTDTQYF. The CDR3, as DNA: TGTGCCAGCAGCCAAGTTAGCGGGAGCACAGATACGCAGTATTTT. The chain is built from TRBV4-2 and TRBJ2-3, with 7 bases lining up with TRBD2. The V gene's germline CDR1 is LGHNA and CDR2 YNFKEQ. The CDR3 contains 15 residues. Germline trimming cut 1 base from V and 0 bases from J; bases unmatched to any gene: 1.

The chain combines TRBV7-9 with TRBJ1-2, with 9 bases identical to TRBD1. The CDR3 totals 16 residues. CDR1 and CDR2 (germline): SEHNR, FQNEAQ (reference sequence). V shed 4 bases and J 8 bases; nucleotides not matched to a gene: 14. In DNA form, the CDR3 reads TGTGCCAGCAGCTCCACTCGAACGGGACAGGGATACGGCTACACCTTC. Translating it yields CASSSTRTGQGYGYTF. Filled out from reference TRBV7-9 and TRBJ1-2, the complete variable domain reads DTGVSQNPRHKITKRGQNVTFRCDPISEHNRLYWYRQTLGQGPEFLTYFQNEAQLEKSRLLSDRFSAERPKGSFSTLEIQRTEQGDSAMYLCASSSTRTGQGYGYTFGSGTRLTVV.

This rearrangement joins TRBV5-1 to TRBJ2-5; 12 bases align to TRBD1. The better agreement between TRBJ2-7 and the DNA end casts doubt on the J call. Per germline, CDR1 SGHRS and CDR2 YFSETQ. The CDR3 totals 17 residues. The CDR3 DNA reads TGCGCCAGCAGCTTCCCACCCGGGACAGGGGGCACCTACGAGCAGTACTTC. Its translation is CASSFPPGTGGTYEQYF.

The rearrangement uses TRBV30 and TRBJ2-7; D might be TRBD2 (6 bases). Germline assignment: CDR1 GTSNPN and CDR2 SVGIG (reference sequence). The CDR3 has 13 amino acids. Trimming cost V 4 bases and J 0 bases, with 10 bases left between them. The CDR3 region has the DNA TGTGCCTGGATCAACGGGAGCTCCTACGAGCAGTACTTC. This translates into CAWINGSSYEQYF. Full variable domain (remainder filled in from reference TRBV30 and TRBJ2-7): SQTIHQWPATLVQPVGSPLSLECTVEGTSNPNLYWYRQAAGRGLQLLFYSVGIGQISSEVPQNLSASRPQDRQFILSSKKLLLSDSGFYLCAWINGSSYEQYFGPGTRLTVT.

The chain combines TRBV29-1 with TRBJ2-1; D may be TRBD1 (5 bases). The CDR3 loop spans 11 amino acids. V lost 5 bases and J lost 9, with 11 bases in between. CDR1 SQVTM and CDR2 ANQGSEA come from the germline V gene. In DNA form, the CDR3 reads TGCAGCGTTCGCAGGGCAAGTGAGCAGTTCTTC. Translation gives CSVRRASEQFF.

The chain has TRBV9 and TRBJ1-3; D might be TRBD1 (6 bases). The CDR3 length is 14 residues. The germline V gene has CDR1 SGDLS and CDR2 YYNGEE. Deletions cut 7 bases from V and 0 bases from J, with 11 bases between. CDR3 amino acids: CASGGQRSGNTIYF. CDR3 sequence (DNA): TGTGCCAGCGGTGGACAGCGCTCTGGAAACACCATATATTTT.

V gene TRBV7-3 combines with J gene TRBJ1-2; TRBD1 matches at 12 bases. Germline CDR1 and CDR2: SGHTA and FQGTGA. V gave up 5 bases and J gave up 6 bases; unmatched junction bases: 10. The CDR3 is 16 residues long. For the CDR3, the DNA is TGTGCCAGCAGCCTCTATGACGGGACAGGGGGCGATGGCTACACCTTC. Its translation: CASSLYDGTGGDGYTF.

The CDR3 coding sequence is TGCGCCAGCAGCTTGGACTTCGGACAGTATAAAGGCAGTGAAGCTTTCTTT. Translating it yields CASSLDFGQYKGSEAFF. The V gene is TRBV5-1, the J gene TRBJ1-1; a possible D gene is TRBD1 (6 bases). There are 17 residues in the CDR3. V was shortened by 0 bases and J by 7 bases, with 22 bases between the two germline ends. Germline CDR1 SGHRS, CDR2 YFSETQ.

V and J are TRBV11-1 and TRBJ2-1; TRBD1 matches 7 bases. The junction had 7 bases not matched to a gene; V was cut back by 1 base and J by 7 bases. The germline V gene has CDR1 SGHAT and CDR2 FQDESV (reference sequence). The CDR3 is made up of 15 amino acids. The DNA for the CDR3 is TGTGCCAGCAGCTTAGAACAGGGGTTCGAAAATGAGCAGTTCTTC. Translated: CASSLEQGFENEQFF. Full variable domain (outside the CDR3, taken from reference TRBV11-1 and TRBJ2-1): EAEVAQSPRYKITEKSQAVAFWCDPISGHATLYWYRQILGQGPELLVQFQDESVVDDSQLPKDRFSAERLKGVDSTLKIQPAELGDSAMYLCASSLEQGFENEQFFGPGTRLTVL.

The chain uses TRBV4-1 and TRBJ2-3; 10 nucleotides agree with TRBD2. V shed 0 bases and J 5 bases; nucleotides not matched to a gene: 5. The CDR3 has 16 residues. CDR1 MGHRA and CDR2 YSYEKL come from the germline V gene. Here the CDR3 DNA reads TGCGCCAGCAGCCAAGAACGGGGACTAGCGAGAGATACGCAGTATTTT. It translates to CASSQERGLARDTQYF.

The chain joins TRBV28 to TRBJ2-3; 13 nucleotides line up with TRBD2. Germline-derived CDR1 and CDR2 are MDHEN and SYDVKM. CDR3 length equals 19 residues. J lost 3 bases, V lost 5 bases, and 14 bases had no gene match. CDR3 coding DNA: TGTGCCAGCAGTCCCCGACCCCCACTAGCGGGAGGGAGGACAGATACGCAGTATTTT. Its protein product is CASSPRPPLAGGRTDTQYF. The whole variable domain, remainder taken from reference TRBV28 and TRBJ2-3, is DVKVTQSSRYLVKRTGEKVFLECVQDMDHENMFWYRQDPGLGLRLIYFSYDVKMKEKGDIPEGYSVSREKKERFSLILESASTNQTSMYLCASSPRPPLAGGRTDTQYFGPGTRLTVL.

This clone was recorded once. This chain uses TRBV28 with TRBJ2-6; TRBD1 agrees at 9 bases. Germline V gives CDR1 MDHEN, CDR2 SYDVKM. The V and J ends lost 2 bases and 0 bases, in that order; junction bases with no gene match: 2. The CDR3 has 17 residues. CDR3 sequence reads: CASSLRQGGSGANVLTF. In nucleotides, the CDR3 is TGTGCCAGCAGTTTACGACAGGGGGGCTCTGGGGCCAACGTCCTGACTTTC.

The V and J genes are TRBV9 and TRBJ2-2; unclear D gene. Germline values: CDR1 SGDLS, CDR2 YYNGEE. The CDR3 covers 9 residues. The V end was cut by 2 bases, the J end by 16 bases, with 6 bases between. DNA of the CDR3: TGTGCCAGCAGCGTCAAGCCGTTTTTT. Its translation is CASSVKPFF.

The chain has TRBV4-2 and TRBJ2-1, with TRBD2 matching 8 bases. This CDR3 contains 16 residues. The germline CDR1 and CDR2 sequences are LGHNA and YNFKEQ. The V segment lost 3 bases and the J segment 3 bases; nucleotides outside the gene matches: 7. The CDR3 is CASSQEPAGVYNEQFF. The CDR3 nucleotides are TGTGCCAGCAGCCAGGAACCAGCGGGGGTCTACAATGAGCAGTTCTTC.

The J gene is TRBJ1-1, the V gene TRBV10-3; D is undetermined. CDR3 size: 14 residues. Trimming took off 4 bases at V and 1 base at J, with 10 bases between the two ends. Germline CDR1 ENHRY, CDR2 SYGVKD. The CDR3 spells CAISAEVENTEAFF. DNA for the CDR3: TGTGCCATCAGTGCGGAGGTCGAGAACACTGAAGCTTTCTTT.

The rearrangement uses TRBV7-2 and TRBJ2-5; 13 positions agree with TRBD2. CDR3 size: 17 residues. From germline, CDR1 is SGHTA and CDR2 FQGNSA. J lost 5 bases, V lost 5 bases, and 11 bases had no gene match. The CDR3 sequence: CASSVTGTSGTTETQYF. For the CDR3, the DNA is TGTGCCAGCAGCGTGACCGGGACTAGCGGGACCACGGAGACCCAGTACTTC.

V and J are TRBV5-6 and TRBJ1-4, with 7 nucleotides matching TRBD1. This CDR3 comprises 15 residues. Germline V gene lookup returns CDR1 SGHDT and CDR2 YYEEEE. J gave up 8 bases and V 0 bases, and 7 bases lay outside the gene matches. The CDR3 spells CASSLGDREGEKLFF. The CDR3 nucleotides read TGTGCCAGCAGCTTGGGTGACAGGGAAGGGGAAAAACTGTTTTTT. The variable domain in full, with the rest retrieved from reference TRBV5-6 and TRBJ1-4, is DAGVTQSPTHLIKTRGQQVTLRCSPKSGHDTVSWYQQALGQGPQFIFQYYEEEERQRGNFPDRFSGHQFPNYSSELNVNALLLGDSALYLCASSLGDREGEKLFFGSGTQLSVL.

The chain joins TRBV7-8 to TRBJ2-7, with 12 bases fitting TRBD1. The CDR3 covers 17 residues. Trimming at V came to 8 bases and at J to 6 bases, leaving 17 bases not matched to a gene. CDR1 is SGHVS, CDR2 FQNEAQ, per germline. CDR3 amino acids: CASRGTGGKGGLGEQYF. As DNA, the CDR3 is TGTGCCAGCCGCGGGACAGGGGGCAAAGGTGGACTCGGCGAGCAGTACTTC.

V gene TRBV6-5 combines with J gene TRBJ1-2; 7 positions agree with TRBD1. The CDR3 contains 15 residues. Trimming took 7 bases from V and 0 from J; bases not matched to a gene: 8. CDR1 MNHEY and CDR2 SVGAGI come from the germline V gene. The DNA of the CDR3 is TGTGCCAGCACCAAAGGGACAGCAGCTAACTATGGCTACACCTTC. Translated, it gives CASTKGTAANYGYTF.

The V gene is TRBV13, the J gene TRBJ1-1; D uncertain. The germline V gene has CDR1 PRHDT and CDR2 FYEKMQ (reference sequence). The CDR3 spans 14 residues. Deletions cut 5 bases from V and 1 base from J, with 11 bases between. CDR3 sequence reads: CASSSRETNTEAFF. Written as DNA, the CDR3 is TGTGCCAGCAGCAGCCGGGAAACGAACACTGAAGCTTTCTTT.

This clone was observed a single time. The chain is built from TRBV10-3 and TRBJ1-1, with D possibly matching TRBD1 (6 bases). CDR1 ENHRY and CDR2 SYGVKD come from the germline V gene. This CDR3 region has 16 residues. The ends were cut back, 7 bases at V and 4 bases at J, with 22 bases in the middle. The CDR3 is CAITKRGTGLGTEAFF. The CDR3 region has the DNA TGTGCCATCACCAAACGTGGTACAGGGTTAGGCACTGAAGCTTTCTTT.

This chain links TRBV7-9 with TRBJ1-2, with D possibly being TRBD1 (6 bases). Germline values: CDR1 SEHNR, CDR2 FQNEAQ (reference sequence). V dropped 8 bases and J dropped 8 bases, with 15 bases sitting between them. The CDR3 is 12 amino acids. CDR3 nucleotides: TGTGCCAGCGTCCTCGACAGGTTCGGCTACACCTTC. Protein: CASVLDRFGYTF.

This chain connects TRBV9 to TRBJ2-5; perhaps TRBD2 as D (6 bases). The CDR3 contains 17 residues. V lost 1 base and J lost 2, with 18 bases in between. Germline loops: CDR1 SGDLS, CDR2 YYNGEE. The CDR3 bases are TGTGCCAGCAGCGTAAGTGGGGGGTCAGGAGAACAAGAGACCCAGTACTTC. It is translated as CASSVSGGSGEQETQYF. The full variable domain, completed using reference TRBV9 and TRBJ2-5, is DSGVTQTPKHLITATGQRVTLRCSPRSGDLSVYWYQQSLDQGLQFLIQYYNGEERAKGNILERFSAQQFPDLHSELNLSSLELGDSALYFCASSVSGGSGEQETQYFGPGTRLLVL.

The chain employs TRBV5-1 and TRBJ1-1; 7 bases match TRBD1. The ends lost 3 bases at V and 0 bases at J; junction bases unmatched: 8. Per the germline V gene, CDR1 is SGHRS and CDR2 is YFSETQ. This CDR3 contains 16 residues. The CDR3 DNA sequence: TGCGCCAGCAGCTGGATTTACAGGGGCATGAACACTGAAGCTTTCTTT. This encodes CASSWIYRGMNTEAFF.